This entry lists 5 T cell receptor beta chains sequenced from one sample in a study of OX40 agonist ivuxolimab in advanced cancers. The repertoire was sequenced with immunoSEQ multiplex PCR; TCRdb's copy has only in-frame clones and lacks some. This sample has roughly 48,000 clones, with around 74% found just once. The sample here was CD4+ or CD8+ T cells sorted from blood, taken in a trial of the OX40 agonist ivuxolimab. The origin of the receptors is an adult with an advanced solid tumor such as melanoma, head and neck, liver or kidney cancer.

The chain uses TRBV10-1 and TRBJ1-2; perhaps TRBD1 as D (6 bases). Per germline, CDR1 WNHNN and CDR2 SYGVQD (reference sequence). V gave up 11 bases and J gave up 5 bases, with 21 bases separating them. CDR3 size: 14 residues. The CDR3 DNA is TGCGCCGAGGGGGGGCATCCGGCATGGTATGGCTACACCTTC. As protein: CAEGGHPAWYGYTF.

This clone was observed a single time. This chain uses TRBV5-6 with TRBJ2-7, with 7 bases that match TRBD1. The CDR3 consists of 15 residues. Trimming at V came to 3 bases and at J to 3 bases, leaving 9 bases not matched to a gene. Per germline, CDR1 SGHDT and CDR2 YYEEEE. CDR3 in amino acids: CASSSRQGLNYEQYF. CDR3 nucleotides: TGTGCCAGCAGCTCCCGACAGGGCCTCAACTACGAGCAGTACTTC. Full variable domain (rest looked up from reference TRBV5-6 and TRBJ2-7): DAGVTQSPTHLIKTRGQQVTLRCSPKSGHDTVSWYQQALGQGPQFIFQYYEEEERQRGNFPDRFSGHQFPNYSSELNVNALLLGDSALYLCASSSRQGLNYEQYFGPGTRLTVT.

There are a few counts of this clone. This chain's CDR3 is CASSQDLGTSNYGYTF. The CDR3 DNA sequence: TGTGCCAGCAGCCAAGATCTCGGGACATCCAACTATGGCTACACCTTC. V gene TRBV14 combines with J gene TRBJ1-2; weak D call: TRBD1 (6 bases). Deletions cut 0 bases from V and 2 bases from J, with 13 bases between. Germline CDR1 is SGHDN and CDR2 is FVKESK. CDR3 length equals 16 residues.

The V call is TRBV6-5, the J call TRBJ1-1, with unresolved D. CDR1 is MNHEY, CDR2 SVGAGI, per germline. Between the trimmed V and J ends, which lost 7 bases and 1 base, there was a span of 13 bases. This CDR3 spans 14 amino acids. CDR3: CASNPLASNTEAFF. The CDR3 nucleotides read TGTGCCAGCAACCCCCTAGCTTCGAACACTGAAGCTTTCTTT.

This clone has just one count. CDR3 sequence (DNA): TGTGCCAGCAGCCGGGAGGGGACCGAGCAGTACTTC. Translation: CASSREGTEQYF. The chain links TRBV7-2 to TRBJ2-7; TRBD2 agrees at 8 bases. V shed 5 bases, J shed 6 bases, and the junction held 3 bases outside the gene matches. The CDR3 length is 12 residues. Germline CDR1 SGHTA, CDR2 FQGNSA.